A single sample gave rise to the 19 T cell receptor beta chains below, sequenced in a study of cytomegalovirus exposure and HLA in healthy donors. PCR amplification relied on 60 Vbeta primers (plus 13 Jbeta primers). Here immunoSEQ multiplex PCR was the method, and the copy in TCRdb shows in-frame clones only, minus some. The table lists roughly 170,000 clones, 80% to 90% of them singletons. The material sequenced was PBMCs. These receptors all stem from a woman aged 18-30 years in good health and CMV-seronegative.

As DNA, the CDR3 is TGTGCCACCAGCAGAGAACCCGGGTCCCCCGGGGAGCTGTTTTTT. Protein sequence: CATSREPGSPGELFF. This chain joins TRBV15 and TRBJ2-2, with unresolved D. The V gene's germline CDR1 is LNHNV and CDR2 YYDKDF (reference sequence). The CDR3 sequence is 15 residues long. Trimming stripped 0 bases from V and 6 bases from J, with 11 bases between.

A note on this clone: One junction end disagrees with the germline gene, perhaps due to a read error. J is TRBJ2-7 and V is TRBV7-9; D ambiguous. The CDR3 runs to 13 residues. The V gene's germline CDR1 is SEHNR and CDR2 FQNEAQ (reference sequence). The DNA of the CDR3 is TGTTCCAGCAGCTCATTTACGGCCTACGAGCAGTACTTC. It is translated as CSSSSFTAYEQYF.

V usage is TRBV6-5 and J usage is TRBJ2-5; 11 nucleotides match TRBD2. V shed 5 bases and J 6 bases; nucleotides not matched to a gene: 5. CDR1 is MNHEY, CDR2 SVGAGI, per germline. The length of the CDR3 is 14 residues. The CDR3 DNA reads TGTGCCAGCAGTATAGCGGGAGGGCCGAAGACCCAGTACTTC. It yields the protein CASSIAGGPKTQYF.

The V call is TRBV7-3, the J call TRBJ2-1, with 8 bases fitting TRBD2. The CDR3 length is 18 residues. Germline V gene data show CDR1 as SGHTA and CDR2 as FQGTGA. After removal of 0 bases from V and 4 bases from J, the junction contained 11 bases not matched to a gene. CDR3 DNA sequence: TGTGCCAGCAGCTTAACTCGGAAGGCTAGCGGGCCGTACAATGAGCAGTTCTTC. Translating gives CASSLTRKASGPYNEQFF.

The rearrangement links TRBV7-6 to TRBJ1-1; the match to TRBD1 covers 7 bases. Germline lookup yields CDR1 SGHVS and CDR2 FNYEAQ. V lost 5 bases to trimming and J lost 0 bases; unmatched junction nucleotides: 3. The CDR3 consists of 14 residues. The CDR3 DNA reads TGTGCCAGCAGCCATACAGGGGTGAACACTGAAGCTTTCTTT. Amino acids: CASSHTGVNTEAFF.

V gene TRBV20-1 combines with J gene TRBJ2-7, with D tentatively TRBD1 (5 bases). Germline values: CDR1 DFQATT, CDR2 SNEGSKA (reference sequence). This CDR3 is built from 11 residues. V gave up 6 bases and J gave up 9 bases, with 15 bases separating them. CDR3 nucleotides: TGCAGTGCCCAGACAGCCGTCGGGCAGTACTTC. It specifies CSAQTAVGQYF.

The chain joins TRBV15 to TRBJ2-7; D is uncertain. The CDR3 totals 15 residues. The ends were cut back, 1 base at V and 4 bases at J, with 14 bases in the middle. CDR1 and CDR2 from the germline V gene are LNHNV and YYDKDF (reference sequence). The CDR3 loop reads CATSRAPREVYEQYF. The CDR3 DNA is TGTGCCACCAGCAGAGCCCCCCGAGAGGTATACGAGCAGTACTTC. Using reference TRBV15 and TRBJ2-7 for the parts outside the CDR3, the full variable domain is DAMVIQNPRYQVTQFGKPVTLSCSQTLNHNVMYWYQQKSSQAPKLLFHYYDKDFNNEADTPDNFQSRRPNTSFCFLDIRSPGLGDTAMYLCATSRAPREVYEQYFGPGTRLTVT.

J is TRBJ1-4 and V is TRBV7-9; TRBD1 is a possible D gene (5 bases). V lost 5 bases, J lost 0 bases, and 10 bases lay in between. The CDR3 runs to 15 residues. Germline CDR1 SEHNR, CDR2 FQNEAQ (reference sequence). The CDR3 sequence is CASSQGLTTNEKLFF. The CDR3 DNA is TGTGCCAGCAGCCAGGGTCTGACAACTAATGAAAAACTGTTTTTT.

This clone was picked up a small number of times. The genes are TRBV9 and TRBJ2-7; D is unresolved. Per germline, CDR1 SGDLS and CDR2 YYNGEE. This CDR3 comprises 15 residues. Trimming took 0 bases from V and 0 from J, leaving 10 bases between them. The CDR3: CASSVGQSSSYEQYF. The CDR3 DNA sequence: TGTGCCAGCAGCGTAGGTCAAAGTAGCTCCTACGAGCAGTACTTC.

The chain links TRBV6-6 to TRBJ2-6; D not resolved. V was cut by 7 bases and J by 1 base, with 14 bases left in between. The CDR3 extends over 16 amino acids. CDR1 and CDR2 (germline): MNHNY, SVGAGI (reference sequence). CDR3 loop: CASIPNSGSGANVLTF. The CDR3 coding sequence is TGTGCCAGCATCCCTAACTCAGGATCTGGGGCCAACGTCCTGACTTTC.

Concerning this clone itself: Within the sample, other DNA sequences also encode this same CDR3. The chain has TRBV2 and TRBJ1-5; 9 nucleotides match TRBD1. There are 14 residues in the CDR3. V lost 6 bases to trimming and J lost 7 bases; unmatched junction nucleotides: 7. The germline V gene encodes CDR1 SNHLY and CDR2 FYNNEI. CDR3 bases: TGTGCCAGCAGCTTGGGACAGGGTGGCCAGCCCCAGCATTTT. It translates to CASSLGQGGQPQHF.

The chain links TRBV5-1 to TRBJ2-7; perhaps TRBD1 as D (5 bases). The germline V and J ends were trimmed by 0 bases and 3 bases, with 13 bases remaining between them. Germline V gene data show CDR1 as SGHRS and CDR2 as YFSETQ. The CDR3 has 15 residues. Here the CDR3 DNA reads TGCGCCAGCAGCTTGGCTCAGGGAAAGGGCTACGAGCAGTACTTC. Protein product: CASSLAQGKGYEQYF. The variable domain in full, completed from reference TRBV5-1 and TRBJ2-7, reads KAGVTQTPRYLIKTRGQQVTLSCSPISGHRSVSWYQQTPGQGLQFLFEYFSETQRNKGNFPGRFSGRQFSNSRSEMNVSTLELGDSALYLCASSLAQGKGYEQYFGPGTRLTVT.

This clone has only one observation. The chain combines TRBV9 with TRBJ2-1; TRBD2 agrees at 8 bases. V lost 7 bases to trimming and J lost 8 bases; unmatched junction nucleotides: 11. Germline V CDR1 and CDR2: SGDLS, YYNGEE. The length of the CDR3 is 14 residues. Here the CDR3 DNA reads TGTGCCAGCTCCCTAGCGGGTGCCTTGGATGAGCAGTTCTTC. Translation: CASSLAGALDEQFF.

The chain combines TRBV11-2 with TRBJ2-7; a possible D gene is TRBD1 (5 bases). This CDR3 has 14 residues. Trimming shortened V by 1 base and J by 7 bases, and 14 bases separated the two germline ends. Germline-derived CDR1 and CDR2 are SGHAT and FQNNGV. CDR3 nucleotide sequence: TGTGCCAGCAGCTTAGTTCAGGGCGAGAGGGAGCAGTACTTC. Protein sequence: CASSLVQGEREQYF.

This sequence joins TRBV9 and TRBJ1-3, with D unclear. Trimming removed 0 bases at V and 0 bases at J, with 10 bases between. The germline V gene encodes CDR1 SGDLS and CDR2 YYNGEE. This CDR3 contains 16 residues. CDR3 protein: CASSVGGGFSGNTIYF. The CDR3, as DNA: TGTGCCAGCAGCGTAGGAGGCGGTTTCTCTGGAAACACCATATATTTT.

This clone showed up just once. The chain employs TRBV5-1 and TRBJ1-2, with a possible D match to TRBD1 (5 bases). The ends were cut back, 0 bases at V and 5 bases at J, with 8 bases in the middle. Germline values: CDR1 SGHRS, CDR2 YFSETQ. The CDR3 contains 13 residues. CDR3 coding DNA: TGCGCCAGCAGCTTGGGACAGTTATATGGCTACACCTTC. It specifies CASSLGQLYGYTF.

The chain joins TRBV4-1 to TRBJ1-4; 8 positions agree with TRBD1. This CDR3 spans 15 amino acids. In germline, CDR1 is MGHRA, CDR2 YSYEKL. V was clipped by 0 bases and J by 3 bases; unmatched bases: 0. As DNA, the CDR3 is TGCGCCAGCAGCCAAGAACAGGGGGCTAATGAAAAACTGTTTTTT. Its protein product is CASSQEQGANEKLFF.

The V and J genes are TRBV4-1 and TRBJ2-5; D is possibly TRBD1 (6 bases). The V gene lost 0 bases and the J gene lost 2 bases, with 10 bases spanning the gap. Germline CDR1 is MGHRA and CDR2 is YSYEKL. This CDR3 contains 15 residues. CDR3 in DNA: TGCGCCAGCAGCCAAGATGGACAGCCTCAAGAGACCCAGTACTTC. Its protein product is CASSQDGQPQETQYF.

The chain has TRBV28 and TRBJ2-5; 8 bases agree with TRBD1. Germline CDR1 and CDR2: MDHEN and SYDVKM. This CDR3 has 15 residues. Trimming took 7 bases from V and 2 from J; bases not matched to a gene: 9. The CDR3 nucleotides are TGTGCCAGCAATATCCCGGGACAGGTACAAGAGACCCAGTACTTC. Protein product: CASNIPGQVQETQYF.